This entry is about one TCR beta chain. The source of the sample is a study of cytomegalovirus exposure and HLA in healthy donors. The CDR3 length is 14 residues. Germline lookup yields CDR1 PRHDT and CDR2 FYEKMQ (reference sequence). Trimming cost V 5 bases and J 3 bases; bases outside gene matches: 4. PCR employed 60 Vbeta and 13 Jbeta primers. Repertoires were generated with immunoSEQ multiplex PCR, while TCRdb's copy carries only in-frame clones and drops some. The sample lists 90,000 to 150,000 clones, 75% to 80% occurring once. Sequenced sample: PBMCs. The source is a woman in her thirties or forties in good health and CMV-seropositive. The chain carries TRBV13 and TRBJ1-1; 9 bases map to TRBD1. In DNA form, the CDR3 reads TGTGCCAGCAGCGGACAGGGGTCGCACACTGAAGCTTTCTTT. Its protein product is CASSGQGSHTEAFF. The variable domain in full, completed from reference TRBV13 and TRBJ1-1, reads AAGVIQSPRHLIKEKRETATLKCYPIPRHDTVYWYQQGPGQDPQFLISFYEKMQSDKGSIPDRFSAQQFSDYHSELNMSSLELGDSALYFCASSGQGSHTEAFFGQGTRLTVV.